This T cell receptor (beta chain) was identified during a study of cytomegalovirus exposure and HLA in healthy donors. This clone was observed a handful of times. The CDR3 has 18 residues. The V gene end was trimmed by 4 bases and the J gene end by 8 bases; junction bases not matched to a gene: 17. CDR1 LNHNV and CDR2 YYDKDF come from the germline V gene (reference sequence). PCR amplification relied on 60 Vbeta primers (plus 13 Jbeta primers). Per the study methods: A later analysis tallied 75 million to 80 million unique TCR beta chains, 9 million to 12 million of them shared. Only in-frame clones appear in the TCRdb table, and some are missing; sequencing was by immunoSEQ multiplex PCR. From that table come the V and J calls and clone size; the DNA was used to work out D and trimming. This table holds around 150,000 clones, more than 65% found once.

This clonotype originated in a man over 45 in good health and CMV-seropositive. The chain joins TRBV15 to TRBJ2-1; 10 bases map to TRBD1. Sample: PBMCs. CDR3 amino acids: CATSIVGRGQGSYDEQFF. CDR3 nucleotides: TGTGCCACCAGCATTGTAGGCCGGGGACAGGGGTCGTATGATGAGCAGTTCTTC.